This TCR beta chain was captured in a study of T cell responses to AZD1222 COVID-19 vaccine (dated by TCRdb to 2020 to 2023). Turning to the overall study: A total of around 240 trial participants underwent TCR sequencing, of whom around 200 received two doses of AZD1222 and about 25 received two doses of the MenACWY control vaccine. Trial participants were enrolled by age into subgroups of 18-55, 56-69 and 70-plus years, and 148, 28 and 57 TCR-sequenced participants, respectively, were included in these subgroups. The paper's findings and limits, for the study overall: Reportedly, close to half of the unique spike-specific TCRs recognized epitopes lying outside the regions that are mutated in the B.1.351 and B.1.1.7 variants. Participants were mostly white British and included more females than males, and it was suggested by the authors that clonal diversity may have been underestimated. Spike-specific TCR breadth and depth rose significantly after two AZD1222 doses compared with day 0 and with MenACWY recipients. The 56-69-year group was small, and its depth increase did not reach significance, likely because of low power. Because no day 14 peak-response samples were available, repertoires were characterized only after the peak T cell response. Only a handful of AZD1222 recipients were SARS-CoV-2 seropositive at baseline, limiting conclusions about previously exposed vaccinees. Vaccine-associated CD4 TCRs spanned the whole spike protein, with dominant responses in regions 160-218 and 743-854.

The CDR3 regions of human TCRbeta chains were subjected to immunosequencing. The study's own analysis went as follows. Repertoire TCRs were checked for matches against a reference library of SARS-CoV-2-specific TCRs that had been generated using the MIRA antigen-specificity platform. Breadth meant the fraction of unique TCRs that were SARS-CoV-2-associated, whereas depth meant the fraction of total T cells that were SARS-CoV-2-associated. Using the MIRA data, each spike-specific TCR was assigned both to the spike region to which the TCR was reactive and to a CD4 or CD8 class. Log10-transformed breadth and depth values were compared by one-way ANOVA with Sidak's multiple comparisons tests. TCRdb limited this immuneACCESS table to in-frame rearrangements with V and J called. A share of clones is missing; checked studies link under half to unresolved V genes, and the rest is unexplained. V and J calls and clone size are given by that table; D and trimming were obtained from the DNA. Counted in this sample were over 110,000 clones; roughly nine tenths of them appeared once. 9% to 9.5% of the sample belongs to the ten largest clones.

With regard to this clone: Its antigen has not been determined. Per-nucleotide qualities are absent, and no much larger clonotype sits a single base away.

This specimen's time point label, interpreted: about 28 days (+/-7) after the second vaccine dose. AZD1222 recipients whose second dose came at about 4 weeks and those whose second dose came at about 12 weeks were combined into one group, since spike-specific TCR depth and breadth did not differ between the two schedules. Vaccinee samples came from UK trials COV001 and COV002, including a single-blind randomized controlled phase 2/3 trial of AZD1222 (ChAdOx1 nCoV-19) in healthy adults. For TCRbeta chain sequencing, PBMC samples were collected from trial participants at day 0 and at day 28 after the second dose. Trimming accounts for 1 base at V and 4 bases at J, while the number of junction bases matched to no gene is 15. From a lookup of the germline V gene (reference sequence), CDR1 and CDR2 are SEHNR and FQNEAQ. The CDR3 spans 19 residues, from the cysteine through the phenylalanine. The read is trimmed to its CDR3 DNA, 57 bases read in frame from base 1.

The sequences come from peripheral blood, collected 28 days after the second AZD1222 dose. This clonotype was sampled from an adult who received the AZD1222 COVID-19 vaccine. The chain employs TRBV7-9 and TRBJ1-4, with 7 central nucleotides matching TRBD1. The DNA reads as follows: TGTGCCAGCAGCTTAGGCCTACCCCACAGGACAGGACATAATGAAAAACTGTTTTTT. Its protein reads: CASSLGLPHRTGHNEKLFF.